This T cell receptor beta chain emerged from a study of cytotoxic CD8 clonotypes in ibrutinib-treated CLL. Study-wide results and limits: Whereas clonality rose at ibrutinib response, it declined toward baseline at progression. Clonality at baseline surpassed age-matched healthy donors and tracked circulating CD8+ T-cell counts.

The CDR3 has 16 amino acids. Investigators sourced about 2.2 micrograms of genomic DNA from cryopreserved PBMCs for TCR beta libraries. With sequencing, the targeted depth ranged from 1 in 200,000 to 1 in 1 million T cells. The table came from immunoSEQ multiplex PCR; TCRdb's copy has only in-frame clones and leaves some out. The sample contains about 85,000 clones, 70% to 80% of which appear only once. Details on this clone: Its antigen is unidentified.

The chain employs TRBV21-1 and TRBJ1-5. TRBV21-1 is flagged as a pseudogene. The sequencing used PBMCs, collected after 12 months of ibrutinib treatment. This receptor was taken from a human donor with chronic lymphocytic leukemia. The CDR3 region has the DNA TGTGCCAGCAGCAAACATCCGGTTCGGCGCAATCAGCCCCAGCATTTT. Amino acid sequence: CASSKHPVRRNQPQHF.